The present entry profiles one T cell receptor beta chain with its context. Trimming shortened V by 3 bases and J by 4 bases, and 9 bases separated the two germline ends. CDR3 length: 13 residues. CDR1 and CDR2 (germline): LGHDT, YNNKEL (reference sequence). This record comes from a study of blood T cell repertoires in COVID-19. Assay used: immunoSEQ multiplex PCR; TCRdb lists only in-frame clones, some missing. Of about 300,000 clones in the sample, roughly 90% are singletons; the top ten hold less than 2%. Source material: peripheral blood. The J gene is TRBJ1-2, the V gene TRBV3-1 (or the pseudogene TRBV3-2), with D possibly TRBD1 on 6 matching bases. The clonotype comes from a woman aged 30 to 39 with COVID-19, enrolled during active disease. The CDR3 nucleotides read TGTGCCAGCAGCCATAAGGACAGCTATGGCTACACCTTC. Translation: CASSHKDSYGYTF.